Each of the 30 T cell receptor beta chains below was sequenced from the same sample in a study of pediatric ulcerative colitis. The rectum was sampled with one to two pinch biopsies at colonoscopy. Generated by immunoSEQ multiplex PCR, the TCRdb table keeps only in-frame clones and is missing some. This table has tens of thousands of clones, about 81% appearing once. The sample was gut tissue. Every receptor here comes from a boy aged 5-17 years with mild ulcerative colitis.

CDR3 protein: CASSLVAANNEQFF. The CDR3 region has the DNA TGCGCCAGCAGCTTGGTGGCGGCAAACAATGAGCAGTTCTTC. The chain recombines TRBV5-1 with TRBJ2-1; D remains ambiguous. This CDR3 region has 14 residues. Germline values: CDR1 SGHRS, CDR2 YFSETQ. V lost 0 bases and J 5 bases, leaving 9 bases between the germline ends.

The chain joins TRBV5-1 to TRBJ1-1; 10 bases match TRBD1. Germline assignment: CDR1 SGHRS and CDR2 YFSETQ. CDR3 length equals 15 residues. V lost 2 bases and J lost 0; bases outside the gene matches: 1. CDR3 bases: TGCGCCAGCAGCTTCGGACAGGGGGTGAACACTGAAGCTTTCTTT. Translation: CASSFGQGVNTEAFF.

CDR3 sequence (DNA): TGTGCCAGCAGCTTATCACAAGGCCGGGAGCTGTTTTTT. It specifies CASSLSQGRELFF. V and J are TRBV13 and TRBJ2-2, with D unclear. This CDR3 is 13 amino acids long. V lost 2 bases, J lost 9 bases, and 10 bases lay in between. Germline CDR1 reads PRHDT; CDR2 reads FYEKMQ (reference sequence).

This clone has a handful of counts. The chain employs TRBV18 and TRBJ2-3, with D tentatively TRBD2 (7 bases). V was pared by 5 bases and J by 6 bases, with 15 bases between. CDR3 length: 14 residues. The germline CDR1 and CDR2 sequences are KGHSH and LQKENI. The CDR3 DNA reads TGTGCCAGCTCAGAAGGGGGGGCCGAGGATACGCAGTATTTT. It encodes CASSEGGAEDTQYF.

V gene TRBV5-6 combines with J gene TRBJ1-1; D gene unclear. Between the trimmed V and J ends, which lost 0 bases and 0 bases, there was a span of 6 bases. The CDR3 is 14 amino acids. Germline CDR1 reads SGHDT; CDR2 reads YYEEEE. CDR3 region: CASSLVFLNTEAFF. The DNA of the CDR3 is TGTGCCAGCAGCTTGGTATTCCTGAACACTGAAGCTTTCTTT.

This chain connects TRBV4-1 to TRBJ1-2, with TRBD1 identical over 8 bases. The CDR3 is 16 amino acids. CDR1 is MGHRA, CDR2 YSYEKL, per germline. Trimming took 1 base from V and 4 from J; bases not matched to a gene: 8. The CDR3 here is CASSQVVRDRTYGYTF. CDR3 nucleotides: TGCGCCAGCAGCCAAGTTGTCCGGGACAGGACCTATGGCTACACCTTC.

The rearrangement joins TRBV5-1 to TRBJ1-2; D possibly corresponds to TRBD1 (6 bases). This CDR3 comprises 16 residues. The germline V gene has CDR1 SGHRS and CDR2 YFSETQ. The germline V and J ends were trimmed by 6 bases and 6 bases, with 24 bases remaining between them. The CDR3 nucleotides read TGCGCCAGCACCGATCTGAGCGGGGGACATAATAATGGCTACACCTTC. As protein: CASTDLSGGHNNGYTF.

The chain is built from TRBV7-2 and TRBJ2-5, with 9 bases fitting TRBD2. CDR1 is SGHTA and CDR2 is FQGNSA in the germline V gene. This CDR3 is 14 amino acids long. The trim removed 8 bases at V and 5 bases at J, leaving 9 bases unmatched. Written as DNA, the CDR3 is TGTGCCAGCCGCAGGGGCGGGGGGGTGGAGACCCAGTACTTC. Its translation is CASRRGGGVETQYF.

The J gene is TRBJ1-3, the V gene TRBV30; unclear D gene. This CDR3 contains 13 residues. The germline gives CDR1 GTSNPN, CDR2 SVGIG (reference sequence). Trimming left V 4 bases short and J 1 base short, with 8 bases between. For the CDR3, the DNA is TGTGCCTGGACTGAGGTTTCTGGAAACACCATATATTTT. Amino acids: CAWTEVSGNTIYF.

V gene TRBV30 combines with J gene TRBJ2-1; 12 positions match TRBD2. V lost 1 base, J lost 7 bases, and 5 bases stayed unmatched. The CDR3 consists of 15 residues. The germline gives CDR1 GTSNPN, CDR2 SVGIG (reference sequence). CDR3 bases: TGTGCCTGGAGTGCCCTAGCGGGGGGGCGGAATGAGCAGTTCTTC. This sequence encodes CAWSALAGGRNEQFF.

This clone was observed once. V gene TRBV29-1 combines with J gene TRBJ1-2; 10 positions match TRBD1. CDR1 and CDR2 from the germline V gene are SQVTM and ANQGSEA. This CDR3 has 14 amino acids. J lost 6 bases, V lost 6 bases, and 10 bases had no gene match. The CDR3 region is CSVPYLDRGDGYTF. The CDR3, as DNA: TGCAGCGTCCCTTACCTGGACAGGGGGGATGGCTACACCTTC.

The chain links TRBV6-5 to TRBJ1-1; D remains unclear. Germline CDR1 MNHEY, CDR2 SVGAGI. The CDR3 sequence is 13 residues long. Deletions cut 0 bases from V and 7 bases from J, with 9 bases between. Here the CDR3 reads CASSYSVRGEAFF. The CDR3, as DNA: TGTGCCAGCAGTTACTCGGTCCGGGGTGAAGCTTTCTTT.

V is TRBV5-5 and J is TRBJ1-2; D gene uncertain. The CDR3 runs 12 residues. Germline values: CDR1 SGHKS, CDR2 YYEKEE (reference sequence). V lost 4 bases, J lost 6 bases, and 10 bases lay in between. This chain's CDR3 is CASSTSRDGYTF. CDR3 coding DNA: TGTGCCAGCAGCACTTCACGGGATGGCTACACCTTC.

The rearrangement links TRBV5-1 to TRBJ2-3, with D possibly being TRBD2 (6 bases). This CDR3 has 16 residues. With 0 bases removed from V and 0 bases from J, the gap between germline ends came to 11 bases. Germline CDR1 reads SGHRS; CDR2 reads YFSETQ. The CDR3 nucleotides are TGCGCCAGCAGCTTGGGACTAGTAGCGAGCACAGATACGCAGTATTTT. It yields the protein CASSLGLVASTDTQYF.

This clone was detected only once. This chain connects TRBV30 to TRBJ1-5; no reliable D call. Germline values: CDR1 GTSNPN, CDR2 SVGIG (reference sequence). Trimming took 0 bases from V and 4 from J, leaving 16 bases between them. This CDR3 has 16 amino acids. The CDR3 loop reads CAWSVRGRRENQPQHF. In nucleotides, the CDR3 is TGTGCCTGGAGTGTTCGAGGGCGTCGGGAGAATCAGCCCCAGCATTTT. Supplemented by reference TRBV30 and TRBJ1-5, the full variable domain reads SQTIHQWPATLVQPVGSPLSLECTVEGTSNPNLYWYRQAAGRGLQLLFYSVGIGQISSEVPQNLSASRPQDRQFILSSKKLLLSDSGFYLCAWSVRGRRENQPQHFGDGTRLSIL.

This clone was counted between two and nine times. The rearrangement joins TRBV6-5 to TRBJ1-6; no clear D. The CDR3 loop spans 13 amino acids. Trimming shortened V by 4 bases and J by 5 bases, and 6 bases separated the two germline ends. The germline V gene encodes CDR1 MNHEY and CDR2 SVGAGI. For the CDR3, the DNA is TGTGCCAGCAGTTCTCGACATAATTCACCCCTCCACTTT. This codes for CASSSRHNSPLHF.

The chain joins TRBV10-3 to TRBJ1-1; D is perhaps TRBD1 (5 bases). CDR3 length equals 15 residues. CDR1 is ENHRY, CDR2 SYGVKD, per germline. Trimming removed 6 bases from V and 3 bases from J, with 17 bases in between. As DNA, the CDR3 is TGTGCCATCAGGGGGACCGGTGACCCATACACTGAAGCTTTCTTT. As protein: CAIRGTGDPYTEAFF.

This chain uses TRBV4-1 with TRBJ1-1; 7 bases fit TRBD1. The CDR3 has 17 amino acids. From germline, CDR1 is MGHRA and CDR2 YSYEKL. Trimming removed 5 bases from V and 4 bases from J; junction bases left unmatched: 16. The CDR3: CASSFTVRQGPSTEAFF. CDR3 DNA sequence: TGCGCCAGCAGCTTCACTGTCCGACAGGGTCCGAGCACTGAAGCTTTCTTT.

V and J are TRBV7-6 and TRBJ1-2, with unresolved D. Trimming took 5 bases from V and 5 from J, leaving 18 bases between them. The CDR3 runs to 15 residues. Germline CDR1 is SGHVS and CDR2 is FNYEAQ. The CDR3 DNA reads as TGTGCCAGCAGCCCGAACCCAGATTTAGGGTATGGCTACACCTTC. It yields the protein CASSPNPDLGYGYTF. Using reference TRBV7-6 and TRBJ1-2 for the parts outside the CDR3, the full variable domain is GAGVSQSPRYKVTKRGQDVALRCDPISGHVSLYWYRQALGQGPEFLTYFNYEAQQDKSGLPNDRFSAERPEGSISTLTIQRTEQRDSAMYRCASSPNPDLGYGYTFGSGTRLTVV.

This chain uses TRBV6-1 with TRBJ1-5; D not certain. This CDR3 comprises 12 residues. V was pared by 1 base and J by 9 bases, with 7 bases between. Germline CDR1 MNHNS, CDR2 SASEGT. This CDR3 is CASSEVNWPQHF. In DNA, the CDR3 is TGTGCCAGCAGTGAAGTGAATTGGCCCCAGCATTTT.

This clone was counted a single time. V gene TRBV9 combines with J gene TRBJ1-2; 7 nucleotides line up with TRBD1. The CDR3 loop spans 17 amino acids. CDR1 is SGDLS, CDR2 YYNGEE, per germline. The junction had 15 bases not matched to a gene; V was cut back by 4 bases and J by 3 bases. The CDR3 sequence: CASSPPGGARSYYGYTF. Written as DNA, the CDR3 is TGTGCCAGCAGCCCCCCAGGGGGGGCGCGATCTTACTATGGCTACACCTTC.

This chain links TRBV7-2 with TRBJ2-3; 7 nucleotides align to TRBD2. V lost 2 bases, J lost 1 base, and 3 bases stayed unmatched. Germline CDR1 is SGHTA and CDR2 is FQGNSA. The CDR3 length is 15 residues. CDR3 DNA: TGTGCCAGCAGCTTAAACCGGGGGGGCACAGATACGCAGTATTTT. Translation: CASSLNRGGTDTQYF.

The CDR3: CASSLSQGSSYEQYF. Here the CDR3 DNA reads TGTGCCAGCAGCTTGAGCCAGGGAAGCTCCTACGAGCAGTACTTC. The chain employs TRBV5-4 and TRBJ2-7, with D possibly being TRBD1 (5 bases). Trimming took 1 base from V and 0 from J, leaving 11 bases between them. The length of the CDR3 is 15 residues. Germline loops: CDR1 SGHNT, CDR2 YYREEE (reference sequence). The full variable domain, completed using reference TRBV5-4 and TRBJ2-7, is ETGVTQSPTHLIKTRGQQVTLRCSSQSGHNTVSWYQQALGQGPQFIFQYYREEENGRGNFPPRFSGLQFPNYSSELNVNALELDDSALYLCASSLSQGSSYEQYFGPGTRLTVT.

The V call is TRBV6-5, the J call TRBJ2-2, with D perhaps assigned TRBD1 or TRBD2 (6 bases each). V dropped 7 bases and J dropped 5 bases, with 14 bases sitting between them. Germline V gene data show CDR1 as MNHEY and CDR2 as SVGAGI. The CDR3 covers 14 residues. The CDR3 sequence is CASNGRGGTGELFF. CDR3 coding DNA: TGTGCCAGCAACGGCAGGGGAGGAACCGGGGAGCTGTTTTTT.

The chain recombines TRBV9 with TRBJ2-3, with D uncertain. This CDR3 region has 14 residues. CDR1 and CDR2 (germline): SGDLS, YYNGEE. With 0 bases removed from V and 1 base from J, the gap between germline ends came to 6 bases. CDR3 in DNA: TGTGCCAGCAGCGTAGCTCCCCGCACAGATACGCAGTATTTT. Its translation: CASSVAPRTDTQYF.

The chain uses TRBV29-1 and TRBJ1-1; 11 positions agree with TRBD1. Germline assignment: CDR1 SQVTM and CDR2 ANQGSEA. The V segment lost 6 bases and the J segment 4 bases; nucleotides outside the gene matches: 4. The CDR3 is made up of 13 amino acids. This chain's CDR3 is CSVWTGGITEAFF. The DNA of the CDR3 is TGCAGCGTATGGACAGGGGGCATCACTGAAGCTTTCTTT. Using reference TRBV29-1 and TRBJ1-1 for the parts outside the CDR3, the full variable domain is SAVISQKPSRDICQRGTSLTIQCQVDSQVTMMFWYRQQPGQSLTLIATANQGSEATYESGFVIDKFPISRPNLTFSTLTVSNMSPEDSSIYLCSVWTGGITEAFFGQGTRLTVV.

To note about this clone: One junction end disagrees with the germline gene, perhaps due to a read error. The chain is built from TRBV2 and TRBJ1-4; D remains ambiguous. In germline, CDR1 is SNHLY, CDR2 FYNNEI. The CDR3 is 13 residues long. CDR3 protein: CASSDRAKEKLFF. The CDR3 bases are TGTGCCAGCAGTGATAGGGCTAAAGAAAAACTGTTTTTT.

In this sample, this clone turned up a few times. The chain couples TRBV6-7 to TRBJ1-6, with 7 positions matching TRBD1. TRBV6-7 is labeled an ORF, and its function is uncertain. Trimming cost V 2 bases and J 0 bases; bases outside gene matches: 1. This CDR3 contains 16 residues. CDR3 sequence: CASSYRDSSYNSPLHF. In DNA, the CDR3 is TGTGCCAGCAGTTACAGGGACAGCTCCTATAATTCACCCCTCCACTTT.

The gene calls are TRBV13 and TRBJ2-7; 7 bases match TRBD2. Germline assignment: CDR1 PRHDT and CDR2 FYEKMQ (reference sequence). The CDR3 extends over 12 amino acids. V lost 3 bases and J lost 4; bases outside the gene matches: 0. CDR3: CASSLGGYEQYF. The CDR3 bases are TGTGCCAGCAGCTTGGGGGGGTACGAGCAGTACTTC.

The chain couples TRBV5-8 to TRBJ1-3, with TRBD1 identical over 8 bases. V gave up 1 base and J gave up 8 bases; unmatched junction bases: 5. The CDR3 extends over 14 amino acids. From germline, CDR1 is SGHTS and CDR2 YDEGEE. The CDR3 sequence is CASSLTGGLDTIYF. The CDR3 DNA sequence: TGTGCCAGCAGCTTGACAGGGGGTTTGGACACCATATATTTT.